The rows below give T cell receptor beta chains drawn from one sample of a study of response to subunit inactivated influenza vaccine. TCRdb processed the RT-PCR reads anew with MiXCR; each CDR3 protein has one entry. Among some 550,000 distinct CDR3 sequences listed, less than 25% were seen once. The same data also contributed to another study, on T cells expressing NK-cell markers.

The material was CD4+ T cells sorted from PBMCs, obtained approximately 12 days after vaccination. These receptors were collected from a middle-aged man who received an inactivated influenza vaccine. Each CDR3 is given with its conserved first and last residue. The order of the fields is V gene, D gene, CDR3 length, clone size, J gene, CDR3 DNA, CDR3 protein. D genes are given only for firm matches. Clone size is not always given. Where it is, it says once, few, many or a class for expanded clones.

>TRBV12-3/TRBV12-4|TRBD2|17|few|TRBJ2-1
TGTGCCAGCAGTCATCCGGGACTAGCGGGATTTTCTAATGAGCAGTTCTTC
CASSHPGLAGFSNEQFF
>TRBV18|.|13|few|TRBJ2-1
TGTGCCAGCTCACCACCGTCTCTGAGTGAGCAGTTCTTC
CASSPPSLSEQFF
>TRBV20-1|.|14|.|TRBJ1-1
TGCAGTGCTAGATGGAGGGCTATGAACACTGAAGCTTTCTTT
CSARWRAMNTEAFF
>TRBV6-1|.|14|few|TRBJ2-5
TGTGCCAGCAGCACTGGACACAAACAAGAGACCCAGTACTTC
CASSTGHKQETQYF
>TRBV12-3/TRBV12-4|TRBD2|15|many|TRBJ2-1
TGTGCCAGCAGGGAGACTAGCGGGAGGATCTATGAGCAGTTCTTC
CASRETSGRIYEQFF
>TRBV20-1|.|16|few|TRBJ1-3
TGCAGTGCCGCCCCCTCAGGTGTGATCTCTGGAAACACCATATATTTT
CSAAPSGVISGNTIYF
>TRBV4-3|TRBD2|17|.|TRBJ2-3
TGCGCCAGCAGCCAAGGCGGACTAGCGGGGGGTCCAGATACGCAGTATTTT
CASSQGGLAGGPDTQYF
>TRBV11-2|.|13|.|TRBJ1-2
TGTGCCAGCAGCGCTCAGGGGTCCTATGGCTACACCTTC
CASSAQGSYGYTF
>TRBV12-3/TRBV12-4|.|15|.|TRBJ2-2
TGTGCCAGCAGTTTATTGTACAGGGACACCGGGGAGCTGTTTTTT
CASSLLYRDTGELFF
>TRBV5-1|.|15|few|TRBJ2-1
TGCGCCAGCAGCTGGGGGCCAGTCTTGGATGCTGAGCAGTTCTTC
CASSWGPVLDAEQFF
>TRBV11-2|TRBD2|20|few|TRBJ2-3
TGTGCCAGCAGCTTAGATGGTTATCTGGGTAGCGGGAGCGAGGGAGATACGCAGTATTTT
CASSLDGYLGSGSEGDTQYF
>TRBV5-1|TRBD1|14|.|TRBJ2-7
TGCGCCAGCAGCTCGACAGGGGAAGAATACGAGCAGTACTTC
CASSSTGEEYEQYF
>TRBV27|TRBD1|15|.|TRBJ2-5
TGTGCCAGCAGAAGGACAGGGATCAGGAAAGAGACCCAGTACTTC
CASRRTGIRKETQYF
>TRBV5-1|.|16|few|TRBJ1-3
TGCGCCAGCAGCTTATCCGATCAGGTCTCTGGAAACACCATATATTTT
CASSLSDQVSGNTIYF
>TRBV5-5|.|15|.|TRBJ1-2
TGTGCCAGCAGCTTGCATCAGGGCGCTAACTATGGCTACACCTTC
CASSLHQGANYGYTF
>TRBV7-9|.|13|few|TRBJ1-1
TGTGCCAGCAGATTGGGACTTTCCCCTGAAGCTTTCTTT
CASRLGLSPEAFF
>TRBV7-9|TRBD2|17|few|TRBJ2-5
TGTGCCAGCAGCTTAGAGGGGACTAGCGGTAGTGGAAAGACCCAGTACTTC
CASSLEGTSGSGKTQYF
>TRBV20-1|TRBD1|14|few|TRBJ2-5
TGCAGTGCTAGACCCCCCACAGGGGCAGAGACCCAGTACTTC
CSARPPTGAETQYF
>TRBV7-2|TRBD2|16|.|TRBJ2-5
TGTGCCAGCAGCTTAGCGACTAGCGGGAGAGGAGAGACCCAGTACTTC
CASSLATSGRGETQYF
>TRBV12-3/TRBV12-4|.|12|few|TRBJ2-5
TGTGCCAGCAGCCCAGGACAGAAGACCCAGTACTTC
CASSPGQKTQYF
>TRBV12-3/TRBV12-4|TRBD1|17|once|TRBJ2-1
TGTGCCAGCAGCCCCAGGACAGGGGAGGCATCCTACAATGAGCAGTTCTTC
CASSPRTGEASYNEQFF
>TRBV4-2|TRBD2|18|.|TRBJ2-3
TGTGCCAGCAGCCCGGGACTAGCGGGGGGCAGGAGTCAGCATACGCAGTATTTT
CASSPGLAGGRSQHTQYF
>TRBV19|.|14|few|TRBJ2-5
TGTGCCAGTAGTATGTCAAAGGGGGGAGAGACCCAGTACTTC
CASSMSKGGETQYF
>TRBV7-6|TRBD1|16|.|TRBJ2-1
TGTGCTAGAGTCTTAGCCGGACAGGGGGGCTACAATGAGCAGTTCTTC
CARVLAGQGGYNEQFF
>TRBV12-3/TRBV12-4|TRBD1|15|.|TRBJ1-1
TGTGCCAGCAGTCGGGACAGGGGGCTGGGCACTGAAGCTTTCTTT
CASSRDRGLGTEAFF